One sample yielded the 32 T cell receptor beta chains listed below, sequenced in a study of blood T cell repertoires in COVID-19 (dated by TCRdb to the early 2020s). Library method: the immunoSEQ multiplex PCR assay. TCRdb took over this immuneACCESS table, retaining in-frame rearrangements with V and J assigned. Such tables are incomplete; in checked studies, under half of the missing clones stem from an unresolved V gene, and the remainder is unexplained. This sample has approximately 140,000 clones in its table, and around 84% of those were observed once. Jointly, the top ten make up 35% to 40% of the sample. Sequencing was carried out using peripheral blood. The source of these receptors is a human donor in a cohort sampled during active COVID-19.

The CDR3 DNA is TGTGCCAGCAGCTTAAAGCGGGGGAGAGCAGATACGCAGTATTTT. Its translation is CASSLKRGRADTQYF. The gene calls are TRBV7-2 and TRBJ2-3; TRBD2 agrees at 8 bases. The length of the CDR3 is 15 residues. Germline V gene sequence: CDR1 SGHTA, CDR2 FQGNSA. With V trimmed by 2 bases and J by 4 bases, 5 bases remained unmatched.

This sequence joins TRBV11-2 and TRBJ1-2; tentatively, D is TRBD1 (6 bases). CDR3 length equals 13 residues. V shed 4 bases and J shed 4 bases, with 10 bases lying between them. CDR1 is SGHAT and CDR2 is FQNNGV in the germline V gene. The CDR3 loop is CASSSGHLYGYTF. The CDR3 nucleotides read TGTGCCAGCAGCTCGGGACATCTCTATGGCTACACCTTC.

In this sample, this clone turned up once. CDR3 DNA sequence: TGTGCCAGCAGCGCCTCTATAGGACAGGGGGACACTGAAGCTTTCTTT. Its translation: CASSASIGQGDTEAFF. The chain uses TRBV9 and TRBJ1-1; TRBD1 matches at 10 bases. Germline V CDR1 and CDR2: SGDLS, YYNGEE. Trimming took 3 bases from V and 3 from J; bases not matched to a gene: 8. The CDR3 has 16 residues.

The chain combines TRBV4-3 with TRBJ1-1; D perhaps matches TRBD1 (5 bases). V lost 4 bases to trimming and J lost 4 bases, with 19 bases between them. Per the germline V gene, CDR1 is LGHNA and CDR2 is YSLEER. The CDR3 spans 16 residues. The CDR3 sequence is CASSLTATDSPTEAFF. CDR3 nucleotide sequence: TGCGCCAGCAGCCTCACCGCCACCGACAGCCCCACTGAAGCTTTCTTT.

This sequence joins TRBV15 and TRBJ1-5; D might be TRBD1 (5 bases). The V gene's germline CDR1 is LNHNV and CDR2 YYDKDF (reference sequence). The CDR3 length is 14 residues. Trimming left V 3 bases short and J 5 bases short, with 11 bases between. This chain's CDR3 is CATSSDPRDQPQHF. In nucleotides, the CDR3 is TGTGCCACCAGCAGCGACCCCAGGGATCAGCCCCAGCATTTT.

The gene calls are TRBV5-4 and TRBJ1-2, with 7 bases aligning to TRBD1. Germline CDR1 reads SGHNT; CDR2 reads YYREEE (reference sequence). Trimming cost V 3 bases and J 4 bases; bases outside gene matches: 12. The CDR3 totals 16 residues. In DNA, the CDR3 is TGTGCCAGCAGCTGGGGCCAAGGCAGGGGGGTCTATGGCTACACCTTC. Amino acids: CASSWGQGRGVYGYTF.

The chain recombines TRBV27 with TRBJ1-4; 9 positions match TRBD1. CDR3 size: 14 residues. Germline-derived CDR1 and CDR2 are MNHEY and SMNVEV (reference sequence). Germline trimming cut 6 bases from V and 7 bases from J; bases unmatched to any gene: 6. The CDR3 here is CASSRTGVGEKLFF. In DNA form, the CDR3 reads TGTGCCAGCAGCCGGACAGGGGTGGGTGAAAAACTGTTTTTT.

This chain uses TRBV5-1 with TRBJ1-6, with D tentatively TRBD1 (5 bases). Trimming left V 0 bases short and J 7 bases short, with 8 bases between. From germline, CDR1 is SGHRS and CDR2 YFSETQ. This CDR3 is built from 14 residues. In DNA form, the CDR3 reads TGCGCCAGCAGCTTGGGACAGCGAAATTCACCCCTCCACTTT. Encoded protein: CASSLGQRNSPLHF. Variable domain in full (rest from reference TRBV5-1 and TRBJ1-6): KAGVTQTPRYLIKTRGQQVTLSCSPISGHRSVSWYQQTPGQGLQFLFEYFSETQRNKGNFPGRFSGRQFSNSRSEMNVSTLELGDSALYLCASSLGQRNSPLHFGNGTRLTVT.

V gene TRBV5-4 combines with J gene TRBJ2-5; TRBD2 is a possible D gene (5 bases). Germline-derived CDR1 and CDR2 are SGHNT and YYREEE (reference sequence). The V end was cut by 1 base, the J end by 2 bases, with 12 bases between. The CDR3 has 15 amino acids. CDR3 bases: TGTGCCAGCAGCTTGAGGTCGGGGTCTCAAGAGACCCAGTACTTC. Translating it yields CASSLRSGSQETQYF. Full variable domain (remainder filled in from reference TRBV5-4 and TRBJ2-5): ETGVTQSPTHLIKTRGQQVTLRCSSQSGHNTVSWYQQALGQGPQFIFQYYREEENGRGNFPPRFSGLQFPNYSSELNVNALELDDSALYLCASSLRSGSQETQYFGPGTRLLVL.

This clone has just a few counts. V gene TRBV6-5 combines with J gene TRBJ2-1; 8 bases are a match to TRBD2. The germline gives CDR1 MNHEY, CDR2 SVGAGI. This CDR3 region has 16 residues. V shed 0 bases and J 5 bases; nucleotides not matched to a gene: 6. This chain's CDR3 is CASSYSVVSGDNEQFF. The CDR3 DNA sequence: TGTGCCAGCAGTTACTCGGTAGTTAGCGGGGACAATGAGCAGTTCTTC.

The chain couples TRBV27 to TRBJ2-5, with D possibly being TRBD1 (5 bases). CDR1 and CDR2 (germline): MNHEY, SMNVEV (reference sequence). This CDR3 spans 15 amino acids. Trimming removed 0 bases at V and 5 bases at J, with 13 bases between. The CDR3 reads CASSLSARTLETQYF. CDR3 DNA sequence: TGTGCCAGCAGTTTATCGGCTCGGACATTGGAGACCCAGTACTTC.

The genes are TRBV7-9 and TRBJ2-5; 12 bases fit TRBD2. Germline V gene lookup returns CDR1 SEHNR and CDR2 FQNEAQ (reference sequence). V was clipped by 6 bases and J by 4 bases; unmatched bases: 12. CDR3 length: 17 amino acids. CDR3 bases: TGTGCCAGCAGACTTGGACTAGCGGGGCCGGATGGAGAGACCCAGTACTTC. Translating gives CASRLGLAGPDGETQYF.

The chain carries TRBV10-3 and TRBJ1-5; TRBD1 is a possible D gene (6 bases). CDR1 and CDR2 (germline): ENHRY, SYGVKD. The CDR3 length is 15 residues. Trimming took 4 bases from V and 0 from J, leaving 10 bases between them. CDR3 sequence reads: CAISGTDFSNQPQHF. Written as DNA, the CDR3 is TGTGCCATCAGTGGGACAGACTTTAGCAATCAGCCCCAGCATTTT.

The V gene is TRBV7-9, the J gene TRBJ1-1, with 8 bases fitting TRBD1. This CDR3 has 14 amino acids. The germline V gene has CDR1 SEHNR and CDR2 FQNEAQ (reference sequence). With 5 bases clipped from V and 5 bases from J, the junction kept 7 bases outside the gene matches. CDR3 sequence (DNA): TGTGCCAGCAGCCCGACAGGGGCGAGGACTGAAGCTTTCTTT. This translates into CASSPTGARTEAFF.

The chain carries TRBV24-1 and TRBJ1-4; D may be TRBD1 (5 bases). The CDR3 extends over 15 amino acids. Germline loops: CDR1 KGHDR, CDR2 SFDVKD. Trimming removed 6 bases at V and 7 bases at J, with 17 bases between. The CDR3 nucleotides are TGTGCCACCAGTTCTGGGGCACCAGTCGGTGAAAAACTGTTTTTT. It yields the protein CATSSGAPVGEKLFF.

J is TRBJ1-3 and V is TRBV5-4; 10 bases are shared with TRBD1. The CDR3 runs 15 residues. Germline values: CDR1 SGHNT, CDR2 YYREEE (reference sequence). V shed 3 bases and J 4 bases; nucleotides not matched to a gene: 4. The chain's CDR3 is CASSSDRGPGNTIYF. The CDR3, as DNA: TGTGCCAGCAGCTCAGACAGGGGGCCAGGAAACACCATATATTTT.

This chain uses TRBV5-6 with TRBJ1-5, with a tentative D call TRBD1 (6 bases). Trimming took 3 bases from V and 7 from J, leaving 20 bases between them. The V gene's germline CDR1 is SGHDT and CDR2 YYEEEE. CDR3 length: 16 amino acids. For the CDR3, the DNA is TGTGCCAGCAGCTCCCTTAATCCAGGGGCGGACCAGCCCCAGCATTTT. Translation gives CASSSLNPGADQPQHF.

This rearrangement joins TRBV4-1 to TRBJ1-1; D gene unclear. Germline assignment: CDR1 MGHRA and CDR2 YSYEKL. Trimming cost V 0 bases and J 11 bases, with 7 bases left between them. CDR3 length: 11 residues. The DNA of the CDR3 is TGCGCCAGCAGCCAAGACGGGGTCGCTTTCTTT. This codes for CASSQDGVAFF.

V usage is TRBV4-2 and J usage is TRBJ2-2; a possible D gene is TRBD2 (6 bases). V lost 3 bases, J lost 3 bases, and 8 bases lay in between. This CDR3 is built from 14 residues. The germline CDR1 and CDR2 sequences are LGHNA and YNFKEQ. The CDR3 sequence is CASSQGGYTGELFF. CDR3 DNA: TGTGCCAGCAGCCAGGGGGGATACACCGGGGAGCTGTTTTTT.

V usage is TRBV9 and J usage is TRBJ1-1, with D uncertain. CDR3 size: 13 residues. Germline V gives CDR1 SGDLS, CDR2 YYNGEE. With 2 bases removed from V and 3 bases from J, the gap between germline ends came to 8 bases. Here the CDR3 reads CASSVRHDTEAFF. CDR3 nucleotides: TGTGCCAGCAGCGTTCGACACGACACTGAAGCTTTCTTT.

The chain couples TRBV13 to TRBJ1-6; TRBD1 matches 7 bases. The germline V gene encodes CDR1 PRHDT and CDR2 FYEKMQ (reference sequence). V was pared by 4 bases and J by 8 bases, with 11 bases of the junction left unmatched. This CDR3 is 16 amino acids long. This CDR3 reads CASSSTYRGDDSPLHF. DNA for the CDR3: TGTGCCAGCAGCTCCACCTACAGGGGAGACGATTCACCCCTCCACTTT.

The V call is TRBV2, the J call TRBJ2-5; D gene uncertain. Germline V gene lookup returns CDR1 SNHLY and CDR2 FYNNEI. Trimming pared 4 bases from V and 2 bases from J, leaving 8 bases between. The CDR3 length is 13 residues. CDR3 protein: CASSVVAQETQYF. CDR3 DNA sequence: TGTGCCAGCAGTGTGGTAGCTCAAGAGACCCAGTACTTC.

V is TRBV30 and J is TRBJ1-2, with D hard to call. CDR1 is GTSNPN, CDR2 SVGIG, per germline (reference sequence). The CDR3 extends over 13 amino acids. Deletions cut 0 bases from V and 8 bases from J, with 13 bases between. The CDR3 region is CAWSVRSLVGYTF. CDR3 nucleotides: TGTGCCTGGAGTGTAAGGAGTTTGGTAGGCTACACCTTC.

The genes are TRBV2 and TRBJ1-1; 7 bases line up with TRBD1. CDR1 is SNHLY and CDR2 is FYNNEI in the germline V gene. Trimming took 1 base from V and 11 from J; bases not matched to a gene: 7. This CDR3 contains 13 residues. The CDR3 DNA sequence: TGTGCCAGCAGTGAAGTCCGCGAACAGGGGGCTTTCTTT. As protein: CASSEVREQGAFF.

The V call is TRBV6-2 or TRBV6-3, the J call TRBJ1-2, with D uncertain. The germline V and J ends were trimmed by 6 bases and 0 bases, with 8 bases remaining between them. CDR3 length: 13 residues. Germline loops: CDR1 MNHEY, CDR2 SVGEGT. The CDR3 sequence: CASSPSANYGYTF. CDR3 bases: TGTGCCAGCAGCCCTTCAGCTAACTATGGCTACACCTTC.

This chain's CDR3 is CASRRQGESNEQFF. The CDR3 DNA sequence: TGTGCCAGCAGACGACAGGGAGAGAGCAATGAGCAGTTCTTC. This chain links TRBV2 with TRBJ2-1, with 7 bases lining up with TRBD1. This CDR3 has 14 amino acids. J was trimmed by 6 bases and V by 6 bases; bases with no gene match: 8. Germline CDR1 is SNHLY and CDR2 is FYNNEI.

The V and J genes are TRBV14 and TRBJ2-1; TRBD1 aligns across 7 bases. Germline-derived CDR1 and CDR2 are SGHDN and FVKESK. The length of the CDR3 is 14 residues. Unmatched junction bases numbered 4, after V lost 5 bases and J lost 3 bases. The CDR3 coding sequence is TGTGCCAGCAGCACTCGACAGGGCTACAATGAGCAGTTCTTC. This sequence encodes CASSTRQGYNEQFF.

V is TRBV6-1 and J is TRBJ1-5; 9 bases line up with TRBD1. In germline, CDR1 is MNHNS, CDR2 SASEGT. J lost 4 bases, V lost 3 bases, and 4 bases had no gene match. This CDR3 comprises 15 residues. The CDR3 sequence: CASSEGDRANQPQHF. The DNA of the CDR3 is TGTGCCAGCAGTGAGGGGGACAGGGCTAATCAGCCCCAGCATTTT.

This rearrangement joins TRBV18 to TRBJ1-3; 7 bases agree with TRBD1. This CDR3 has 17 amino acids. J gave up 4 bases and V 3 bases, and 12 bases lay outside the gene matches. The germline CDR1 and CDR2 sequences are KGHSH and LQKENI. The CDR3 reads CASSPLKGQVDGNTIYF. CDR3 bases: TGTGCCAGCTCACCCCTCAAAGGACAGGTGGACGGAAACACCATATATTTT.

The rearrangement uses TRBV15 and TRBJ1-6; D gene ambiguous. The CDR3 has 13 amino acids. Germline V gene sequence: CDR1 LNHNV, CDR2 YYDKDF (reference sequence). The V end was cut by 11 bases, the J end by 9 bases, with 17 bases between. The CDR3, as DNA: TGTGCCGTCGGGCCCCCACGGGGTTCACCCCTCCACTTT. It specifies CAVGPPRGSPLHF. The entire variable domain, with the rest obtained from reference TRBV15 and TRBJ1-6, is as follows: DAMVIQNPRYQVTQFGKPVTLSCSQTLNHNVMYWYQQKSSQAPKLLFHYYDKDFNNEADTPDNFQSRRPNTSFCFLDIRSPGLGDTAMYLCAVGPPRGSPLHFGNGTRLTVT.

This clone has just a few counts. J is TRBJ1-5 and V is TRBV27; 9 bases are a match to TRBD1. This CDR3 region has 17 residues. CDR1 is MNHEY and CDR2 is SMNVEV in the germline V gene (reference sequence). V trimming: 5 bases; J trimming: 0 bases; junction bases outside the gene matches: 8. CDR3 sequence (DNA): TGTGCCAGCAGTCAAGGGACAGGGCCGTATAGCAATCAGCCCCAGCATTTT. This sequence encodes CASSQGTGPYSNQPQHF.

The CDR3 is CATSRVGQGGQPQHF. For the CDR3, the DNA is TGTGCCACCAGCAGAGTAGGGCAGGGAGGTCAGCCCCAGCATTTT. The chain combines TRBV15 with TRBJ1-5; perhaps TRBD1 as D (5 bases). Per the germline V gene, CDR1 is LNHNV and CDR2 is YYDKDF (reference sequence). Trimming removed 1 base from V and 6 bases from J, with 13 bases in between. The CDR3 sequence is 15 residues long.